This T cell receptor (beta chain) was profiled in a study of blood T cell repertoires in COVID-19. Study in general: PBMCs, B-cell-depleted T cells, or T cells provided the cDNA or gDNA that made up the material.

As originally analysed: Estimated nucleated cell counts came from reference gene primer amplification. Repertoires were generated with immunoSEQ multiplex PCR, while TCRdb's copy carries only in-frame clones and drops some. V and J calls and clone size are given by that table; D and trimming were obtained from the DNA. The sample includes 300,000 to 400,000 clones, approximately 86% of them seen just once. Donors were grouped by their self-reported clinical history. The length of the CDR3 is 15 residues. The ends lost 2 bases at V and 3 bases at J; junction bases unmatched: 6. The sequencing input was PBMCs or T cells enriched from blood (not recorded which). This TCR derives from a woman in her 40s with acute COVID-19. This chain links TRBV23-1 with TRBJ2-7; 8 nucleotides align to TRBD2. TRBV23-1 is an open reading frame, and its role is uncertain. The CDR3 nucleotides read TGCGCCAGCAGTCAAGCCCGGGAGGGCTTCTACGAGCAGTACTTC. Protein sequence: CASSQAREGFYEQYF.